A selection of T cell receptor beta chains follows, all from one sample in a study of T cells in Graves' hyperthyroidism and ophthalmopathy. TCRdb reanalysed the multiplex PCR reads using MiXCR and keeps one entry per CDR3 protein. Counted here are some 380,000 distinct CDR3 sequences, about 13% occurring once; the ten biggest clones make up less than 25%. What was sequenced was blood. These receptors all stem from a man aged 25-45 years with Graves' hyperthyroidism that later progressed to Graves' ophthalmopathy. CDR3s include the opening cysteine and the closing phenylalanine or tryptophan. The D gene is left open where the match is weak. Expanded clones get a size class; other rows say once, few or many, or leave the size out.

CASSQEGNGRPQHF TGTGCCAGCAGCCAAGAAGGCAACGGGAGGCCCCAGCATTTT TRBJ1-5 TRBV7-9 many -
CASRPGQGGSFSYNSPLHF TGTGCCAGCAGACCAGGACAGGGGGGGAGTTTCTCCTATAATTCACCCCTCCACTTT TRBJ1-6 TRBV2 few TRBD1
CASKLDRLSGGNTIYF TGCGCCAGCAAACTGGACAGACTTTCCGGTGGAAACACCATATATTTT TRBJ1-3 TRBV10-2 few -
CASSPMSSTDTQYF TGTGCCAGCAGCCCAATGAGTAGCACAGATACGCAGTATTTT TRBJ2-3 TRBV11-2 many -
CSAWQGAGYGYTF TGCAGTGCTTGGCAGGGGGCCGGCTATGGCTACACCTTC TRBJ1-2 TRBV20-1 many TRBD1
CSALQGMGTDTQYF TGCAGTGCTTTACAGGGGATGGGCACAGATACGCAGTATTTT TRBJ2-3 TRBV20-1 - TRBD1
CASSPQLNYNEQFF TGTGCCAGCAGCCCTCAGTTGAACTACAATGAGCAGTTCTTC TRBJ2-1 TRBV7-2 many -
CASSSGTSGGIDSYEQYF TGTGCCAGCAGTTCGGGGACTAGCGGGGGGATTGACTCCTACGAGCAGTACTTC TRBJ2-7 TRBV9 - TRBD2
CASSPLVGPFETQYF TGTGCCAGCAGTCCTCTGGTGGGCCCTTTTGAGACCCAGTACTTC TRBJ2-5 TRBV2 many -
CASSSLSGGALGTQYF TGTGCCAGCAGCTCACTTAGCGGGGGGGCCCTGGGGACCCAGTACTTC TRBJ2-5 TRBV7-2 few TRBD2
CASSDMDRASYNSPLHF TGTGCCAGCAGTGACATGGACAGGGCGTCCTATAATTCACCCCTCCACTTT TRBJ1-6 TRBV2 few TRBD1
CASKTSGGYSGANVLTF TGCGCCAGCAAGACTAGCGGGGGGTACTCTGGGGCCAACGTCCTGACTTTC TRBJ2-6 TRBV5-1 few TRBD2
CASTPGQGGNYGYTF TGTGCCAGTACTCCAGGACAGGGAGGTAACTATGGCTACACCTTC TRBJ1-2 TRBV19 few TRBD1
CASSPPGRVSAAQYF TGTGCCAGCTCACCACCGGGAAGGGTCTCAGCGGCGCAGTACTTC TRBJ2-7 TRBV18 many -
CASSRQSLNTEAFF TGTGCCAGTAGTCGACAGTCTTTGAACACTGAAGCTTTCTTT TRBJ1-1 TRBV19 - -
CATSRDRGRGNTIYF TGTGCCACCAGCAGGGACAGGGGGCGAGGAAACACCATATATTTT TRBJ1-3 TRBV15 many TRBD1
CASSFVGSRGQGDTQYF TGTGCCAGCAGTTTTGTTGGATCTCGAGGGCAGGGAGATACGCAGTATTTT TRBJ2-3 TRBV27 few -
CASSYGGGADTGELFF TGTGCCAGCAGTTACGGCGGGGGGGCCGACACCGGGGAGCTGTTTTTT TRBJ2-2 TRBV6-5 - TRBD2
CATSREGVRTSYNEQFF TGTGCCACCAGCAGAGAGGGGGTTAGAACATCCTACAATGAGCAGTTCTTC TRBJ2-1 TRBV15 many -
CASKPLAGSYGYTF TGTGCCAGCAAACCCTTGGCAGGGTCCTATGGCTACACCTTC TRBJ1-2 TRBV6-1 many -
CASRVTGTDTSPLHF TGTGCCAGCAGGGTAACCGGGACAGATACCTCACCCCTCCACTTT TRBJ1-6 TRBV6-1 few TRBD1
CASSLDSPDYPLGETQYF TGTGCCAGCAGCTTAGATTCGCCGGACTACCCATTGGGAGAGACCCAGTACTTC TRBJ2-5 TRBV7-3 many -
CASSQGSRGDFLGYTF TGTGCCAGCAGCCAAGGAAGCAGGGGGGATTTTCTTGGCTACACCTTC TRBJ1-2 TRBV3-1 many TRBD1
CASSPSSTSYEQYF TGTGCCAGCAGCCCTTCCTCGACCTCCTACGAGCAGTACTTC TRBJ2-7 TRBV7-9 many -
CASSYGVTVFSGNTIYF TGTGCCAGCAGCTACGGGGTTACAGTATTCTCTGGAAACACCATATATTTT TRBJ1-3 TRBV5-6 - -
CSASPGSSNQPQHF TGCAGTGCTAGCCCCGGGTCTAGCAATCAGCCCCAGCATTTT TRBJ1-5 TRBV20-1 many -
CAISESLRGPNQPQHF TGTGCCATCAGTGAGTCGTTGCGCGGGCCCAATCAGCCCCAGCATTTT TRBJ1-5 TRBV10-3 many -
CAITDRANYGYTF TGTGCCATTACGGACAGGGCTAACTATGGCTACACCTTC TRBJ1-2 TRBV6-1 - TRBD1
CASSWTPPGELFF TGTGCCAGCAGTTGGACTCCTCCCGGGGAGCTGTTTTTT TRBJ2-2 TRBV27 many -
CAWSVMGYEQYF TGTGCCTGGAGTGTCATGGGCTACGAGCAGTACTTC TRBJ2-7 TRBV30 few -
CASSARTGDEQFF TGTGCCAGTAGTGCTCGGACAGGGGATGAGCAGTTCTTC TRBJ2-1 TRBV19 few TRBD1
CASSLTRGGSPDTQYF TGTGCCAGCAGCTTGACGCGGGGGGGATCACCAGATACGCAGTATTTT TRBJ2-3 TRBV5-4 many TRBD2
CASRGTVLTF TGCGCCAGCAGGGGTACCGTCCTGACTTTC TRBJ2-6 TRBV5-1 few -
CASSFSGQARDQPQHF TGTGCCAGTAGTTTCTCAGGACAGGCTAGGGATCAGCCCCAGCATTTT TRBJ1-5 TRBV19 few TRBD1
CAISDLAGAYEQYF TGTGCCATCAGTGATTTAGCGGGGGCCTACGAGCAGTACTTC TRBJ2-7 TRBV10-3 - TRBD2
CASSSTANGYEQYF TGTGCCAGCAGCTCCACAGCGAATGGGTACGAGCAGTACTTC TRBJ2-7 TRBV7-3 many -
CASKTGGLRGTEAFF TGTGCCAGCAAGACAGGGGGACTTCGCGGGACTGAAGCTTTCTTT TRBJ1-1 TRBV28 many TRBD1
CASSFKGAYEQYF TGTGCCAGCAGTTTTAAGGGGGCCTACGAGCAGTACTTC TRBJ2-7 TRBV12-3/TRBV12-4 many -
CASSVATSGGEETQYF TGTGCCAGCAGCGTGGCGACTAGCGGGGGGGAAGAGACCCAGTACTTC TRBJ2-5 TRBV9 few TRBD2
CASSPTTDLYGGYTF TGTGCCAGCAGCCCCACGACAGACCTATATGGTGGCTACACCTTC TRBJ1-2 TRBV7-8 - -
CASIYLRGGSPHHF TGTGCCAGCATCTACCTCAGGGGTGGGTCACCCCACCACTTT TRBJ1-6 TRBV28 - -
CASSLRAVRHEQFF TGTGCCAGCAGCTTACGTGCTGTTAGGCATGAGCAGTTCTTC TRBJ2-1 TRBV7-8 many -
CASSFGTGLNYGYTF TGTGCCAGCAGTTTCGGGACAGGGTTAAACTATGGCTACACCTTC TRBJ1-2 TRBV28 many TRBD1
CASGAMTSGGLPVTDTQYF TGTGCTAGTGGTGCCATGACTAGCGGGGGCCTTCCTGTCACAGATACGCAGTATTTT TRBJ2-3 TRBV12-5 many TRBD2
CASSVRDTNGYTF TGTGCCAGCAGCGTCCGGGACACCAATGGCTACACCTTC TRBJ1-2 TRBV9 - -
CASSIVRQPRNEQYF TGTGCCAGTAGTATAGTCCGCCAACCTAGGAACGAGCAGTACTTC TRBJ2-7 TRBV19 few -
CASSPGPGRQPQHF TGTGCCAGCAGCCCCGGGCCAGGGCGGCAGCCCCAGCATTTT TRBJ1-5 TRBV9 - -
CAWSVGFTGELFF TGTGCCTGGAGTGTAGGGTTCACCGGGGAGCTGTTTTTT TRBJ2-2 TRBV30 many -